This T cell receptor (beta chain) was found in a study of blood T cell repertoires in COVID-19. Sequencing used immunoSEQ multiplex PCR; TCRdb keeps in-frame clones, though not all of them. The sample holds 180,000 or so clones, roughly 86% seen once. The sequenced sample was peripheral blood. This TCR came from a woman aged 25 to 39 with active or convalescent COVID-19.

The CDR3 here is CATSRDVAGGPYNEQFF. CDR3 sequence (DNA): TGTGCCACCAGCAGAGATGTGGCGGGAGGTCCCTACAATGAGCAGTTCTTC. The rearrangement joins TRBV15 to TRBJ2-1; TRBD2 aligns across 8 bases. Germline V gene sequence: CDR1 LNHNV, CDR2 YYDKDF (reference sequence). This CDR3 has 17 residues. After removal of 0 bases from V and 2 bases from J, the junction contained 6 bases not matched to a gene. Full variable domain (outside the CDR3, taken from reference TRBV15 and TRBJ2-1): DAMVIQNPRYQVTQFGKPVTLSCSQTLNHNVMYWYQQKSSQAPKLLFHYYDKDFNNEADTPDNFQSRRPNTSFCFLDIRSPGLGDTAMYLCATSRDVAGGPYNEQFFGPGTRLTVL.